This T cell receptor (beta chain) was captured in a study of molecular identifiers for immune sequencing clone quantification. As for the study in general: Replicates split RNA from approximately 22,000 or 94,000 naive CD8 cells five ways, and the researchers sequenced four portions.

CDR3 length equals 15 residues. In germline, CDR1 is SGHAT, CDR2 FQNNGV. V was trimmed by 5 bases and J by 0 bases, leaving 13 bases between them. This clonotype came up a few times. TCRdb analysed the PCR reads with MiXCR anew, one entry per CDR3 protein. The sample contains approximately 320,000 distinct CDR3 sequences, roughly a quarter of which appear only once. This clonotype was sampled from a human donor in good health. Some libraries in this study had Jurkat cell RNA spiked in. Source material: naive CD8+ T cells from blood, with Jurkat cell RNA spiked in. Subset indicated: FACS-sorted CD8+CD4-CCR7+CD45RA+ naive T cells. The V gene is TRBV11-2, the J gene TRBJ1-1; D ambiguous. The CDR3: CASSLHFHMNTEAFF. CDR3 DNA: TGTGCCAGCAGCCTTCACTTCCACATGAACACTGAAGCTTTCTTT. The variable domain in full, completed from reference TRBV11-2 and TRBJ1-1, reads EAGVAQSPRYKIIEKRQSVAFWCNPISGHATLYWYQQILGQGPKLLIQFQNNGVVDDSQLPKDRFSAERLKGVDSTLKIQPAKLEDSAVYLCASSLHFHMNTEAFFGQGTRLTVV.